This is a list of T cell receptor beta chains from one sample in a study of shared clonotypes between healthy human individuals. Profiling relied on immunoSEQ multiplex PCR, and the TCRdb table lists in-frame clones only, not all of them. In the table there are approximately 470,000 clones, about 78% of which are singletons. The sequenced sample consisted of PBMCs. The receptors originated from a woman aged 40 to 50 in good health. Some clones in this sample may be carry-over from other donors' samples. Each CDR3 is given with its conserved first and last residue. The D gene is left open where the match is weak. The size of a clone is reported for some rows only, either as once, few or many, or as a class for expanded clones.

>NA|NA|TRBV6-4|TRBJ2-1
TGTGCCAGCAGTGACTCCGGCGGGCCTAGCTCCTACAATGAGCAGTTCTTC
CASSDSGGPSSYNEQFF
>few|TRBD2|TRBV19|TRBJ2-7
TGTGCCAGTAGTATCCGCGCTAGCGGGGGTTGGAACGAGCAGTACTTC
CASSIRASGGWNEQYF
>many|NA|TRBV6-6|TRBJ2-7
TGTGCCAGCAGGAAGGGCGACGAGCAGTACTTC
CASRKGDEQYF
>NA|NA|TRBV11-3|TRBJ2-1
TGTGCCAGCAGCTTAGCAGGCCATGAGCAGTTCTTC
CASSLAGHEQFF
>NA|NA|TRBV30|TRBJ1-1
TGTGCCTGGAGCGGACAGATGAACACTGAAGCTTTCTTT
CAWSGQMNTEAFF
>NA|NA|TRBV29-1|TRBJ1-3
TGCAGCGTTGAATCCGTGGGGACGCTACCCTCTGGAAACACCATATATTTT
CSVESVGTLPSGNTIYF
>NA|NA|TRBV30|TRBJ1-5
TGTGCCTGGAGTGTGGGGAAGACAGGAATGTATAGCAATCAGCCCCAGCATTTT
CAWSVGKTGMYSNQPQHF
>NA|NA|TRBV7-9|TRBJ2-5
TGTGCCAGCAGCTATAGACTGGGGCAGGGAGAGACCCAGTACTTC
CASSYRLGQGETQYF
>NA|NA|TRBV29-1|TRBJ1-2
TGCAGCGTTGGGAGACTAACCAACTATGGCTACACCTTC
CSVGRLTNYGYTF
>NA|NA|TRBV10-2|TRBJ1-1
TGCGCCAGCAGTGAATACCAAAACACTGAAGCTTTCTTT
CASSEYQNTEAFF
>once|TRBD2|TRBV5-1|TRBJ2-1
TGCGCCAGCAGCGGGGGACTAGCGGGAGGGCAAGGAAGTGAGCAGTTCTTC
CASSGGLAGGQGSEQFF